A selection of T cell receptor beta chains follows, all from one sample in a study of shared clonotypes between healthy human individuals. TCRdb's table, derived via immunoSEQ multiplex PCR, lists solely in-frame clones and lacks some. The sample holds about 510,000 clones, 79% seen once. The sequencing sample was made of PBMCs. The origin of the receptors is a woman aged 40 to 50 in good health. Some clones in this sample may be carry-over from other donors' samples. Each CDR3 is given with its conserved first and last residue. A D gene is named only where the DNA matches it firmly. Not every row has a clone size; where given, it reads once, few, many or a size class.

V: TRBV28
D: -
J: TRBJ2-7
size: -
DNA: TGTGCCAGCAGTGACAATCCAAGCTCCTACGAGCAGTACTTC
CDR3: CASSDNPSSYEQYF

V: TRBV27
D: TRBD2
J: TRBJ2-1
size: -
DNA: TGTGCCAGCAGTCTACAACGACTAGCGGCATACAATGAGCAGTTCTTC
CDR3: CASSLQRLAAYNEQFF

V: TRBV5-6
D: -
J: TRBJ2-1
size: few
DNA: TGTGCCAGCAGCTTTGGACTGACGATGTACAATGAGCAGTTCTTC
CDR3: CASSFGLTMYNEQFF

V: TRBV28
D: -
J: TRBJ2-7
size: -
DNA: TGTGCCAGCAGCTTCGCACCCTACGAGCAGTACTTC
CDR3: CASSFAPYEQYF

V: TRBV7-9
D: -
J: TRBJ2-1
size: -
DNA: TGTGCCAGCGGGTACGGATACAATGAGCAGTTCTTC
CDR3: CASGYGYNEQFF

V: TRBV5-1
D: -
J: TRBJ2-5
size: -
DNA: TGCGCCAGCAGCTTTGTGACAGGCCCACAAGAGACCCAGTACTTC
CDR3: CASSFVTGPQETQYF

V: TRBV7-9
D: -
J: TRBJ2-1
size: -
DNA: TGTGCCAGCAGCTTAGGGAGGGTCCATGAGCAGTTCTTC
CDR3: CASSLGRVHEQFF

V: TRBV6-6
D: -
J: TRBJ2-1
size: -
DNA: TGTGCCAGCAGTCCCTTGGGTCCGTACAATGAGCAGTTCTTC
CDR3: CASSPLGPYNEQFF

V: TRBV5-6
D: -
J: TRBJ2-3
size: -
DNA: TGTGCCAGCAGCTCTCCTAGCGTCACAGATACGCAGTATTTT
CDR3: CASSSPSVTDTQYF

V: TRBV7-9
D: -
J: TRBJ2-5
size: -
DNA: TGTGCCAGCAGCTCCGCGGAGGAGACCCAGTACTTC
CDR3: CASSSAEETQYF

V: TRBV5-4
D: -
J: TRBJ2-1
size: -
DNA: TGTGCCAGCAGCTTCGAGGGGGGGAGTGAGCAGTTCTTC
CDR3: CASSFEGGSEQFF

V: TRBV5-6
D: -
J: TRBJ2-3
size: -
DNA: TGTGCCAGCAGCTTGAGTAGCGGCACAGATACGCAGTATTTT
CDR3: CASSLSSGTDTQYF

V: TRBV5-4
D: -
J: TRBJ2-1
size: -
DNA: TGTGCCAGCAGCTTGGAACAACGGGTGGCCTTGCGTAAGTTCTTC
CDR3: CASSLEQRVALRKFF

V: TRBV4-1
D: -
J: TRBJ2-3
size: few
DNA: TGCGCCAGCAGCCAAGTAATCTGGGACGTCACAGATACGCAGTATTTT
CDR3: CASSQVIWDVTDTQYF

V: TRBV6-6
D: TRBD1
J: TRBJ1-5
size: -
DNA: TGTGCCAGCAGTACCAGGGGGGGTCAGCCCCAGCATTTT
CDR3: CASSTRGGQPQHF

V: TRBV7-2
D: -
J: TRBJ2-7
size: -
DNA: TGTGCCAGCAGCTTAGCAGAGGATGGCCTAGGGGCCTACGAGCAGTACTTC
CDR3: CASSLAEDGLGAYEQYF

V: TRBV7-9
D: -
J: TRBJ2-1
size: many
DNA: TGTGCCAGCAGCGCCCCCAATTGGGACAATGAGCAGTTCTTC
CDR3: CASSAPNWDNEQFF

V: TRBV19
D: TRBD2
J: TRBJ2-7
size: -
DNA: TGTGCCAGTAGTATAGAAAGCGGGAGGGCCTGGTACGAGCAGTACTTC
CDR3: CASSIESGRAWYEQYF

V: TRBV4-3
D: TRBD1
J: TRBJ1-2
size: -
DNA: TGCGCCAGCAGCCAAGAGGGAGGCAGGGGGAACTATGGCTACACCTTC
CDR3: CASSQEGGRGNYGYTF

V: TRBV30
D: -
J: TRBJ1-2
size: -
DNA: TGTGCCTGGGACAACCTTTCAGGGTCCGGCTACACCTTC
CDR3: CAWDNLSGSGYTF

V: TRBV25-1
D: TRBD2
J: TRBJ2-2
size: -
DNA: TGTGCCAGCAGTGAATTATCGGGGGGATTGGGCGGGGAGCTGTTTTTT
CDR3: CASSELSGGLGGELFF

V: TRBV9
D: TRBD2
J: TRBJ2-7
size: -
DNA: TGTGCCAGCAGCGCCGGACTAGCGTCCTCCTACGAGCAGTACTTC
CDR3: CASSAGLASSYEQYF

V: TRBV19
D: -
J: TRBJ2-5
size: -
DNA: TGTGCCAGTAGTCCGCGCGTGGGACTGGCGACAGAGACCCAGTACTTC
CDR3: CASSPRVGLATETQYF

V: TRBV6-5
D: TRBD1
J: TRBJ2-2
size: many
DNA: TGTGCCAGCAGTTTCAGACAGGGAGCCGGGGAGCTGTTTTTT
CDR3: CASSFRQGAGELFF

V: TRBV28
D: TRBD1
J: TRBJ2-1
size: -
DNA: TGTGCCAGCACCCAGACCGGGACAGGGGGCCTCAATGAGCAGTTCTTC
CDR3: CASTQTGTGGLNEQFF

V: TRBV19
D: -
J: TRBJ2-5
size: once
DNA: TGTGCCAGTAGTCCACTTTTCGACGGGCAGTTAGGGGTCCAGTACTTC
CDR3: CASSPLFDGQLGVQYF

V: TRBV19
D: -
J: TRBJ1-3
size: -
DNA: TGTGCCAGTAATTCGCAGATCTCTGGAAACACCATATATTTT
CDR3: CASNSQISGNTIYF

V: TRBV28
D: TRBD1
J: TRBJ2-7
size: -
DNA: TGTGCCAGCAGTTCCGGGGGGACAGGGAAGAACGAGCAGTACTTC
CDR3: CASSSGGTGKNEQYF

V: TRBV9
D: TRBD2
J: TRBJ2-7
size: -
DNA: TGTGCCAGCAGCGATTCTAGCGGGATCACCCGACGGCAGTACTTC
CDR3: CASSDSSGITRRQYF

V: TRBV15
D: -
J: TRBJ2-1
size: -
DNA: TGTGCCACCAGCAGAGGAGCGATCTCCTACAATGAGCAGTTCTTC
CDR3: CATSRGAISYNEQFF

V: TRBV7-9
D: TRBD2
J: TRBJ2-3
size: -
DNA: TGTGCCAGCCGAAGCGGGACCAGCACAGATACGCAGTATTTT
CDR3: CASRSGTSTDTQYF

V: TRBV12-2
D: -
J: TRBJ1-1
size: -
DNA: TGTGCAAGTCGCTTGGGTCCTCCAAATGCTTTCTTT
CDR3: CASRLGPPNAFF

V: TRBV6-5
D: -
J: TRBJ2-7
size: -
DNA: TGTGCCAGCAGTTACCCTGCTTCGTTCGGAGGGCAGTACTTC
CDR3: CASSYPASFGGQYF

V: TRBV4-2
D: TRBD2
J: TRBJ2-7
size: -
DNA: TGTGCCAGCAGCCAAGATGTACTAGCGGGAGGAGGCGAGCAGTACTTC
CDR3: CASSQDVLAGGGEQYF

V: TRBV11-2
D: -
J: TRBJ2-7
size: -
DNA: TGTGCCAGCAGCTTAGCCTGGGAGGGGGCCTACGAGCAGTACTTC
CDR3: CASSLAWEGAYEQYF

V: TRBV14
D: TRBD2
J: TRBJ2-1
size: -
DNA: TGTGCCAGCAGTAGCGGGAGGGCCTCCTACAATGAGCAGTTCTTC
CDR3: CASSSGRASYNEQFF

V: TRBV5-1
D: -
J: TRBJ2-7
size: -
DNA: TGCGCCAGCAGCCAGGGGACACTAACAAAAACCACCTACGAGCAGTACTTC
CDR3: CASSQGTLTKTTYEQYF

V: TRBV6-1
D: TRBD2
J: TRBJ2-2
size: once
DNA: TGTGCCACGAAGGGACTAGCGGGGAGCGTTGAGCTGTTTTTT
CDR3: CATKGLAGSVELFF

V: TRBV5-6
D: TRBD2
J: TRBJ2-2
size: many
DNA: TGTGCCAGCAGCTTGAGTGGGACTAATTACGGGGAGCTGTTTTTT
CDR3: CASSLSGTNYGELFF

V: TRBV15
D: TRBD2
J: TRBJ2-5
size: -
DNA: TGTGCCACCAGCACCCCCGCGGGGGGAGAGACCCAGTACTTC
CDR3: CATSTPAGGETQYF

V: TRBV7-7
D: TRBD1
J: TRBJ1-3
size: -
DNA: TGTGCCAGCAGTTCGGACAGGGCGGGGACCATATATTTT
CDR3: CASSSDRAGTIYF

V: TRBV18
D: -
J: TRBJ2-3
size: few
DNA: TGTGCCAGCTCACCTCGGGGGAGAAATATTCAAACAGATACGCAGTATTTT
CDR3: CASSPRGRNIQTDTQYF

V: TRBV15
D: TRBD2
J: TRBJ2-3
size: -
DNA: TGTGCCACCAGCGTTAGCGGGAACAGAGATACGCAGTATTTT
CDR3: CATSVSGNRDTQYF

V: TRBV5-1
D: -
J: TRBJ2-5
size: once
DNA: TGCGCCAGCAGCTGGGGGGACCTCCCAGGCGGAGAGACCCAGTACTTC
CDR3: CASSWGDLPGGETQYF

V: TRBV30
D: TRBD1
J: TRBJ1-2
size: -
DNA: TGTGCCTGTACAGGGGGGGATGGCTACACCTTC
CDR3: CACTGGDGYTF

V: TRBV2
D: TRBD1
J: TRBJ1-5
size: -
DNA: TGTGCCAGCAGTGAACAAACCGGGACAGCTAACAATCAGCCCCAGCATTTT
CDR3: CASSEQTGTANNQPQHF